The rows below give T cell receptor beta chains drawn from one sample of a study of OX40 agonist ivuxolimab in advanced cancers. Clones were read by immunoSEQ multiplex PCR, and TCRdb kept only the in-frame ones, dropping some. The sample yields 40,000 or so clones, roughly 82% seen once. Source: CD4+ or CD8+ T cells sorted from blood, taken in a trial of the OX40 agonist ivuxolimab. The receptors come from an adult with an advanced solid tumor such as melanoma, head and neck, liver or kidney cancer. CDR3s include the opening cysteine and the closing phenylalanine or tryptophan. The D gene is left open where the match is weak. Clone size appears in some rows only: once, few, many, or a class for an expanded clone.

size: few
J: TRBJ1-2
D: TRBD1
length: 13
V: TRBV18
DNA: TGTGCCAGCTCACCCGACAGGGACTATGGCTACACCTTC
CDR3: CASSPDRDYGYTF

size: .
J: TRBJ2-3
D: .
length: 13
V: TRBV7-9
DNA: TGTGCCAGCAGCTTTAACCAGATCTCTAGTCAGTATTTT
CDR3: CASSFNQISSQYF

size: .
J: TRBJ2-7
D: .
length: 13
V: TRBV28
DNA: TGTGCCAGCAGTCTCGGCAGCTCCTACGAGCAGTACTTC
CDR3: CASSLGSSYEQYF

size: .
J: TRBJ2-5
D: TRBD2
length: 19
V: TRBV11-3
DNA: TGTGCCAGCAGCTTAGGTGTAGTAGCGGGAGGACGGGGCCAAGAGACCCAGTACTTC
CDR3: CASSLGVVAGGRGQETQYF

size: few
J: TRBJ1-2
D: .
length: 13
V: TRBV7-2
DNA: TGTGCCAGCAGCTTGGGTCAGCGCTATGGCTACACCTTC
CDR3: CASSLGQRYGYTF

size: .
J: TRBJ1-4
D: .
length: 16
V: TRBV23-1
DNA: TGCGCCAGCAGTCAATCGTCAAGGGCAACTAATGAAAAACTGTTTTTT
CDR3: CASSQSSRATNEKLFF

size: .
J: TRBJ2-1
D: .
length: 14
V: TRBV7-9
DNA: TGTGCCAGCAGCTTAGCGGGCAAAATCAATGAGCAGTTCTTC
CDR3: CASSLAGKINEQFF

size: .
J: TRBJ2-1
D: TRBD2
length: 15
V: TRBV9
DNA: TGTGCCAGCGGAACACTAGCGGGAGGACACAATGAGCAGTTCTTC
CDR3: CASGTLAGGHNEQFF

size: .
J: TRBJ1-2
D: .
length: 13
V: TRBV7-9
DNA: TGTGCCAGCAGCTTTTCAGGGCCCTATGGCTACACCTTC
CDR3: CASSFSGPYGYTF

size: .
J: TRBJ2-4
D: TRBD1
length: 16
V: TRBV7-2
DNA: TGTGCCAGCAGCTTAGAGGGGGCCCATCGTAAAAACATTCAGTACTTC
CDR3: CASSLEGAHRKNIQYF

size: .
J: TRBJ2-5
D: TRBD1
length: 15
V: TRBV9
DNA: TGTGCCAGCAGCGTAGGGACAGGGGGCCCAGAGACCCAGTACTTC
CDR3: CASSVGTGGPETQYF

size: .
J: TRBJ1-5
D: .
length: 14
V: TRBV28
DNA: TGTGCCAGCAGCTACTCTTATAGCAATCAGCCCCAGCATTTT
CDR3: CASSYSYSNQPQHF

size: .
J: TRBJ2-7
D: TRBD1
length: 13
V: TRBV2
DNA: TGTGCCGGAAGGACAGGGAGGAAGGTCGAGCAGTACTTC
CDR3: CAGRTGRKVEQYF

size: .
J: TRBJ1-3
D: TRBD1
length: 15
V: TRBV6-1
DNA: TGTGCCAGCAGTCCACTGACAGGGTCTGGAAACACCATATATTTT
CDR3: CASSPLTGSGNTIYF

size: .
J: TRBJ2-3
D: .
length: 15
V: TRBV7-8
DNA: TGTGCCAGCAGCTTAGTCGGGGCGGAAGCAGATACGCAGTATTTT
CDR3: CASSLVGAEADTQYF

size: .
J: TRBJ2-7
D: TRBD2
length: 15
V: TRBV9
DNA: TGTGCCAGCAGTGAGGGACTAGCGGCCCCCTACGAGCAGTACTTC
CDR3: CASSEGLAAPYEQYF